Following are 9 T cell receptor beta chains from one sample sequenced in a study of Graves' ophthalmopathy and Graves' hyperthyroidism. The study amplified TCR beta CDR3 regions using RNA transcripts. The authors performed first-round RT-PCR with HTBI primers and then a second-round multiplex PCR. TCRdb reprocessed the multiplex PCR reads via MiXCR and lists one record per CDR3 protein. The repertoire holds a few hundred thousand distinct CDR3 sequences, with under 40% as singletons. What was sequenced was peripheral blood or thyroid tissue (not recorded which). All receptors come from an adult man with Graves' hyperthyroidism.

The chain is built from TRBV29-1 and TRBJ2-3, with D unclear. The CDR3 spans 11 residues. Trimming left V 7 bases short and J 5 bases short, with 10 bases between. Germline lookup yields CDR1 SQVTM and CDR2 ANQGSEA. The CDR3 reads CSASELDTQYF. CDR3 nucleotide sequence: TGCAGCGCCTCGGAGTTAGATACGCAGTATTTT.

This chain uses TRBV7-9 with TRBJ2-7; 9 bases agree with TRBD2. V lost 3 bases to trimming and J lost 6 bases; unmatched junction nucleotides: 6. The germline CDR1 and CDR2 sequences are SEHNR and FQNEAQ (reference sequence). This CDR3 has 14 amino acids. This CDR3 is CASSFGGGVGEQYF. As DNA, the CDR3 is TGTGCCAGCAGCTTCGGCGGGGGGGTAGGCGAGCAGTACTTC.

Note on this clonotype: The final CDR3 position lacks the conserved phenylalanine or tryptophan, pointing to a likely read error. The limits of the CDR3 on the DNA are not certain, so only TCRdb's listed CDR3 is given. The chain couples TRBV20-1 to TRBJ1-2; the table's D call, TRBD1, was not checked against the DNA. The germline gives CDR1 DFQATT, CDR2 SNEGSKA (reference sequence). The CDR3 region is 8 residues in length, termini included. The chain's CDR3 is CSARAGTV.

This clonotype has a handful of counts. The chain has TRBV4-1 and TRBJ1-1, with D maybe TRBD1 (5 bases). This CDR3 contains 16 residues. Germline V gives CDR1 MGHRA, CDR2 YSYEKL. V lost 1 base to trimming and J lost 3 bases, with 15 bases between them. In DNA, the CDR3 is TGCGCCAGCAGCCAAGCAATGAGGGGTAGGGACACTGAAGCTTTCTTT. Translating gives CASSQAMRGRDTEAFF.

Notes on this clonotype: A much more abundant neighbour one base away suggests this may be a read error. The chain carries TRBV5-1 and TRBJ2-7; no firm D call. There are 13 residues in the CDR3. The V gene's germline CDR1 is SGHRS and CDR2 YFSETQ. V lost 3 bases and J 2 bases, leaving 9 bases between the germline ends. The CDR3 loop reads CASSCGSTYEQYF. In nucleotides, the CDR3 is TGCGCCAGCAGCTGTGGATCCACCTACGAGCAGTACTTC. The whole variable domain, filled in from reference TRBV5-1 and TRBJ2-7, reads KAGVTQTPRYLIKTRGQQVTLSCSPISGHRSVSWYQQTPGQGLQFLFEYFSETQRNKGNFPGRFSGRQFSNSRSEMNVSTLELGDSALYLCASSCGSTYEQYFGPGTRLTVT.

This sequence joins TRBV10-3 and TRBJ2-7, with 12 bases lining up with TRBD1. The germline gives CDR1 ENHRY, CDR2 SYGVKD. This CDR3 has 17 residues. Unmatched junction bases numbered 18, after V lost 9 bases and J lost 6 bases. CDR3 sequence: CAIHGTGGPGSPGEQYF. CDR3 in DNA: TGTGCCATTCACGGGACAGGGGGCCCCGGCTCACCTGGCGAGCAGTACTTC.

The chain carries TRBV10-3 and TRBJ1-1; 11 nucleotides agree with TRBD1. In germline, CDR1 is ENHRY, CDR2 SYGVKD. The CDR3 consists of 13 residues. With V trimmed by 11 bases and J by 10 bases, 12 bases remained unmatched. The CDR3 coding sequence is TGTGCCGTCCCCTTTGGGGACAGGGGGGGAGCTTTCTTT. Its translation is CAVPFGDRGGAFF.

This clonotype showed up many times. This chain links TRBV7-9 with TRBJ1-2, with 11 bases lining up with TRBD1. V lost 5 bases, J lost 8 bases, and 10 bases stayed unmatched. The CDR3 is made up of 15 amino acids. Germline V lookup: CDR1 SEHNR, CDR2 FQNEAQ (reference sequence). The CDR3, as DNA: TGTGCCAGCAGCCGAATCCGGGACAGGGGGTTCGGCTACACCTTC. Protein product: CASSRIRDRGFGYTF.

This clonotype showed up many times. CDR3 residues: CASSRATGTYEQYF. Here the CDR3 DNA reads TGTGCCAGCAGTCGAGCGACAGGGACCTACGAGCAGTACTTC. The V and J genes are TRBV6-5 and TRBJ2-7, with 7 bases aligning to TRBD1. The germline V gene has CDR1 MNHEY and CDR2 SVGAGI. The CDR3 sequence is 14 residues long. The ends lost 5 bases at V and 2 bases at J; junction bases unmatched: 6.